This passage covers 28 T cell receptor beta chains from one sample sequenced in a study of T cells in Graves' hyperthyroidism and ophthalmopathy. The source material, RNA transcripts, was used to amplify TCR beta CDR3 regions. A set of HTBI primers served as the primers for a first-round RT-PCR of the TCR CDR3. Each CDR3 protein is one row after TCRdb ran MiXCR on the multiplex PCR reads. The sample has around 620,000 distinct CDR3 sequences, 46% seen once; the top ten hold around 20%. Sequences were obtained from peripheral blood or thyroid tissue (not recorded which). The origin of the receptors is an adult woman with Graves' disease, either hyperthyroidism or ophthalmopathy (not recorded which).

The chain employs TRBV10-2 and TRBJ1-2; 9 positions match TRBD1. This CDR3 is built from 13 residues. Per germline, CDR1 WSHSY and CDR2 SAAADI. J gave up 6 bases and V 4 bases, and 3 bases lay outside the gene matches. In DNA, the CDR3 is TGCGCCAGCAGTGCCCGGGACAGGGATGGCTACACCTTC. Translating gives CASSARDRDGYTF.

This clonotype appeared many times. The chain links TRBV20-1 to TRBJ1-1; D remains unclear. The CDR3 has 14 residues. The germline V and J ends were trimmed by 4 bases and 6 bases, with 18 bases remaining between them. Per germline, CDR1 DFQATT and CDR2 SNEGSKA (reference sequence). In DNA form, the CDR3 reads TGCAGTGCTACCAAACGGTCGGGCGTCCCTGAAGCTTTCTTT. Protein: CSATKRSGVPEAFF.

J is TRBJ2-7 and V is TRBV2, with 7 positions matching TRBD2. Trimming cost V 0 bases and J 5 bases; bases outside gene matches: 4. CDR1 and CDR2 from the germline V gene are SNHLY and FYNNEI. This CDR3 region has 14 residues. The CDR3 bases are TGTGCCAGCAGTGAAGCGGGAGGGGCCGACGAGCAGTACTTC. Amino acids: CASSEAGGADEQYF.

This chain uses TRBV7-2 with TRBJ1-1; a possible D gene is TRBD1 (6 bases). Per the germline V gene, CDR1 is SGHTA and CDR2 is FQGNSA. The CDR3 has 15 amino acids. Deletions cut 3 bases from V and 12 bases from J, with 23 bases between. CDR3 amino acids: CASSFPGGVGGTTFF. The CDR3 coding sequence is TGTGCCAGCAGCTTTCCCGGGGGGGTAGGGGGGACTACTTTCTTT.

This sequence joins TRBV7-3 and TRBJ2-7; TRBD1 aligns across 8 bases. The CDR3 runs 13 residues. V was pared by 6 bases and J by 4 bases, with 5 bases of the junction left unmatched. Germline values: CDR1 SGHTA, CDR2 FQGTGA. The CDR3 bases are TGTGCCAGCAGTGACAGGGGATGGTACGAGCAGTACTTC. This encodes CASSDRGWYEQYF.

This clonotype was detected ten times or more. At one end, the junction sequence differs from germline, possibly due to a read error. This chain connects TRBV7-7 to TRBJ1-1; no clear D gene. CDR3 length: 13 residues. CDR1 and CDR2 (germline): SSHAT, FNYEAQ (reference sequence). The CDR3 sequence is CASSLNPSAEAFF. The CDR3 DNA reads TGTGCTAGCAGCTTAAATCCGTCCGCTGAAGCTTTCTTT.

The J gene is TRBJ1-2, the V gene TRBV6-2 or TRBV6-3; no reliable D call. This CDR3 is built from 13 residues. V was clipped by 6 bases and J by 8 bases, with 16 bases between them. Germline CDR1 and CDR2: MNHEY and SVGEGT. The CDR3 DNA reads TGTGCCAGCAGGGACGACGGGAGAGGAGGCTACACCTTC. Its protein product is CASRDDGRGGYTF.

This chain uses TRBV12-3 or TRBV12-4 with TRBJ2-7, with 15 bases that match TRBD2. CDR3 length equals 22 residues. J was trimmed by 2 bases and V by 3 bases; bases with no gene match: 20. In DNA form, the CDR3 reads TGTGCCAGCAGTTTTTTCTCTCTCTTCTCACAGGGGACTAGCGGGAGGACCTACGAGCAGTACTTC. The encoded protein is CASSFFSLFSQGTSGRTYEQYF.

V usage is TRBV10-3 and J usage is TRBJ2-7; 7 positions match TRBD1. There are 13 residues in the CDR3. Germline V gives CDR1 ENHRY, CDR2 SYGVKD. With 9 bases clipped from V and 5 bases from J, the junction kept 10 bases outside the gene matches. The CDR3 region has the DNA TGTGCCATACACCGGGACAGCATCGACGAGCAGTACTTC. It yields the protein CAIHRDSIDEQYF.

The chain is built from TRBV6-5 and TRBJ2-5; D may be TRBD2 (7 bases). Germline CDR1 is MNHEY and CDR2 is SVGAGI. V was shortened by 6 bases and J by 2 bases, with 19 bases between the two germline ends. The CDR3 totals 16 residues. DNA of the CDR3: TGTGCCAGCAGAGGGGGGGGTGCGGGTCCTCAAGAGACCCAGTACTTC. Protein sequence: CASRGGGAGPQETQYF.

The CDR3 here is CASSPNGRFQETQYF. CDR3 in DNA: TGTGCCAGCAGCCCTAATGGGAGATTCCAAGAGACCCAGTACTTC. V usage is TRBV7-6 and J usage is TRBJ2-5, with D tentatively TRBD2 (5 bases). The germline V and J ends were trimmed by 5 bases and 1 base, with 14 bases remaining between them. The CDR3 is made up of 15 amino acids. Germline CDR1 SGHVS, CDR2 FNYEAQ.

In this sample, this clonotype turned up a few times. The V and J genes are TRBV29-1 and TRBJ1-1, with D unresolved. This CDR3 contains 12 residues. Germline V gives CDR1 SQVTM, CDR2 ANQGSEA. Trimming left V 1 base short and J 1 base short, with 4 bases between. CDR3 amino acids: CSVEGGNTEAFF. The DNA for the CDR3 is TGCAGCGTTGAAGGGGGGAACACTGAAGCTTTCTTT. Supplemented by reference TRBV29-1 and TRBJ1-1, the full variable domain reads SAVISQKPSRDICQRGTSLTIQCQVDSQVTMMFWYRQQPGQSLTLIATANQGSEATYESGFVIDKFPISRPNLTFSTLTVSNMSPEDSSIYLCSVEGGNTEAFFGQGTRLTVV.

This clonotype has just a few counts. CDR3: CASSGSRRGNEKLFF. The CDR3 DNA follows: TGTGCCAGCAGTGGAAGTAGGCGGGGGAATGAAAAACTGTTTTTT. The V gene is TRBV2, the J gene TRBJ1-4, with D perhaps matching TRBD1 (5 bases). The germline V and J ends were trimmed by 4 bases and 5 bases, with 14 bases remaining between them. The CDR3 has 15 amino acids. Germline assignment: CDR1 SNHLY and CDR2 FYNNEI.

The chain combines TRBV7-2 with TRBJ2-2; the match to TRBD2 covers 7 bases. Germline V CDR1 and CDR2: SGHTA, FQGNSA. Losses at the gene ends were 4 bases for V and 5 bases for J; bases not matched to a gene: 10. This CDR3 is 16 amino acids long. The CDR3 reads CASSWEGSVGTGELFF. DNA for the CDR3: TGTGCCAGCAGCTGGGAGGGGTCCGTTGGAACCGGGGAGCTGTTTTTT.

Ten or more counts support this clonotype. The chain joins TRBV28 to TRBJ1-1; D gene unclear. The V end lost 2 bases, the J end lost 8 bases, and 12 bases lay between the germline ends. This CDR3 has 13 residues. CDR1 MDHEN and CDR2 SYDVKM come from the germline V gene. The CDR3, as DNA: TGTGCCAGCAGTTTAGCGGGAGGGAGAGAAGCTTTCTTT. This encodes CASSLAGGREAFF.

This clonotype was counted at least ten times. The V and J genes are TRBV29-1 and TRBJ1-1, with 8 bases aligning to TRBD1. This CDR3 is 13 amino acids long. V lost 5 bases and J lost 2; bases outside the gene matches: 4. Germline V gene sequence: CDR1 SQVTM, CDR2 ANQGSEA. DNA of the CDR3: TGCAGCGTTCGGGACAGGCCCAACACTGAAGCTTTCTTT. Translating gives CSVRDRPNTEAFF.

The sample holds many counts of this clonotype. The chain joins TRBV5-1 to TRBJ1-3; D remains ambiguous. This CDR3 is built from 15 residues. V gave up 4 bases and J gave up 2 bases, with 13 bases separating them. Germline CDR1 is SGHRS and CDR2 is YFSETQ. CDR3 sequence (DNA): TGCGCCAGCAGCGACGCTCCTAGGACTGGAAACACCATATATTTT. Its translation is CASSDAPRTGNTIYF.

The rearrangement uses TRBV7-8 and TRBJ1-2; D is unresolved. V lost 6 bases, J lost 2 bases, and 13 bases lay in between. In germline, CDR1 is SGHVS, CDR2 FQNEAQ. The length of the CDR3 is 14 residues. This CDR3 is CASRPRWANYGYTF. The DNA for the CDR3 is TGTGCCAGCAGGCCCAGGTGGGCCAACTATGGCTACACCTTC. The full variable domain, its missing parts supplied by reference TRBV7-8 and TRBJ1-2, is GAGVSQSPRYKVAKRGQDVALRCDPISGHVSLFWYQQALGQGPEFLTYFQNEAQLDKSGLPSDRFFAERPEGSVSTLKIQRTQQEDSAVYLCASRPRWANYGYTFGSGTRLTVV.

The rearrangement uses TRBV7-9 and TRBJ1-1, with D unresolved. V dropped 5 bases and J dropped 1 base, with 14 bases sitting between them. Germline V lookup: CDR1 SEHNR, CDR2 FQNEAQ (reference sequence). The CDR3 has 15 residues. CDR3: CASSDGSAGNTEAFF. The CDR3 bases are TGTGCCAGCAGCGACGGGTCGGCAGGGAACACTGAAGCTTTCTTT.

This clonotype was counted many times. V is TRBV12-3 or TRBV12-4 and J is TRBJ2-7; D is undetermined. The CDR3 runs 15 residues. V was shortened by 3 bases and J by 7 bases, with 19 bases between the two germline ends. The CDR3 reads CASSFHPDRAWEQYF. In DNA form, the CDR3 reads TGTGCCAGCAGTTTCCACCCGGACCGGGCTTGGGAGCAGTACTTC.

Written as DNA, the CDR3 is TGTGCCAGCAGCCGGACAGGGGAAGATCAGCCCCAGCATTTT. Translated: CASSRTGEDQPQHF. The chain combines TRBV7-9 with TRBJ1-5; 9 bases are shared with TRBD1. The CDR3 is 14 residues long. In germline, CDR1 is SEHNR, CDR2 FQNEAQ (reference sequence). J was trimmed by 5 bases and V by 5 bases; bases with no gene match: 4.

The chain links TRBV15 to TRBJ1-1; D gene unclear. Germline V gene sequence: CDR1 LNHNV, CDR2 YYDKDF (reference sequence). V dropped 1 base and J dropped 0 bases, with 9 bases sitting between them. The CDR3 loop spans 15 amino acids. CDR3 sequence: CATSRGRFMNTEAFF. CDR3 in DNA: TGTGCCACCAGCAGAGGAAGATTCATGAACACTGAAGCTTTCTTT.

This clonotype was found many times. CDR3 sequence (DNA): TGTGCCAGCAGCTTCGGGGGGACTCAAGAGACCCAGTACTTC. Protein sequence: CASSFGGTQETQYF. The chain recombines TRBV5-6 with TRBJ2-5, with 7 nucleotides matching TRBD2. Trimming at V came to 2 bases and at J to 2 bases, leaving 3 bases not matched to a gene. The germline gives CDR1 SGHDT, CDR2 YYEEEE. This CDR3 comprises 14 residues.

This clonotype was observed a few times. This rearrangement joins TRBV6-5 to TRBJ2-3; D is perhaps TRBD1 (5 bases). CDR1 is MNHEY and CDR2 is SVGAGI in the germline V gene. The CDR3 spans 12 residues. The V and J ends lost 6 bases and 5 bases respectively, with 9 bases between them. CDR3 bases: TGTGCCAGCAGGGATCAGGGAGATACGCAGTATTTT. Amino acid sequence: CASRDQGDTQYF.

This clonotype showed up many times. The CDR3 DNA follows: TGTGCCAGCAGCCTGTGGGGAGCGGTTTCGGGCAATCAGCCCCAGCATTTT. It codes for CASSLWGAVSGNQPQHF. This chain links TRBV7-8 with TRBJ1-5; no reliable D call. CDR1 and CDR2 from the germline V gene are SGHVS and FQNEAQ. The CDR3 consists of 17 residues. The V and J ends lost 5 bases and 2 bases respectively, with 19 bases between them.

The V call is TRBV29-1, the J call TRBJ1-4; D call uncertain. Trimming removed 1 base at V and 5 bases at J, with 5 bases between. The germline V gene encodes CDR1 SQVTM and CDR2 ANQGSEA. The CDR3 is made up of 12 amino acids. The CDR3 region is CSVEVGNEKLFF. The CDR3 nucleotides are TGCAGCGTTGAAGTCGGAAATGAAAAACTGTTTTTT. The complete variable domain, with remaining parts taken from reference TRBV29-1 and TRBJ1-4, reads SAVISQKPSRDICQRGTSLTIQCQVDSQVTMMFWYRQQPGQSLTLIATANQGSEATYESGFVIDKFPISRPNLTFSTLTVSNMSPEDSSIYLCSVEVGNEKLFFGSGTQLSVL.

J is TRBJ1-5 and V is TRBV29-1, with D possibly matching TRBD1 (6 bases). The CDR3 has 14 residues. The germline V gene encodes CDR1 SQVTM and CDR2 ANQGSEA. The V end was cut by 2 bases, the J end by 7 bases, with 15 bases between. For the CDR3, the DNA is TGCAGCGTTGAAAGTACAGGGCAAGGCCAGCCCCAGCATTTT. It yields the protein CSVESTGQGQPQHF.

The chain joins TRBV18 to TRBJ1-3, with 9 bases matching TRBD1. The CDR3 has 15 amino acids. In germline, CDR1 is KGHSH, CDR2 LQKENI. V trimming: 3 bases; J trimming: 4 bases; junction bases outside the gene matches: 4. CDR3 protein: CASSPSGTGGNTIYF. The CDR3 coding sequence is TGTGCCAGCTCACCTTCCGGGACAGGGGGAAACACCATATATTTT.